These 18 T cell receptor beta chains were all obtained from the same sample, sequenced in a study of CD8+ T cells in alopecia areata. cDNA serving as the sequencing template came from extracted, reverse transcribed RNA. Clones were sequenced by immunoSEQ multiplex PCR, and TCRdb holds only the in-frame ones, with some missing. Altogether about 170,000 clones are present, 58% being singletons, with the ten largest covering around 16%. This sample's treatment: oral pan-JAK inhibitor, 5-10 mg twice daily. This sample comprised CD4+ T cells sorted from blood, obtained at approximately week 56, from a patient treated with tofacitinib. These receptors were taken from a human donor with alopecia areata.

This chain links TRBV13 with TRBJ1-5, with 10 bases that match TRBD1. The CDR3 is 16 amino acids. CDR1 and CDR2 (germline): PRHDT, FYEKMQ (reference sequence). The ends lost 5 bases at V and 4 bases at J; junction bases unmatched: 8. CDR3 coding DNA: TGTGCCAGCAGCCGTAGACAGGGGGCCGGGAATCAGCCCCAGCATTTT. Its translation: CASSRRQGAGNQPQHF. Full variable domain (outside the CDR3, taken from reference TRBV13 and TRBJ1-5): AAGVIQSPRHLIKEKRETATLKCYPIPRHDTVYWYQQGPGQDPQFLISFYEKMQSDKGSIPDRFSAQQFSDYHSELNMSSLELGDSALYFCASSRRQGAGNQPQHFGDGTRLSIL.

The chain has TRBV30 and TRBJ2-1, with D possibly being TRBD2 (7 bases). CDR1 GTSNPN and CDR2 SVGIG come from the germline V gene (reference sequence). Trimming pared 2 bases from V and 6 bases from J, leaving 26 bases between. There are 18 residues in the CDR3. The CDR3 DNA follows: TGTGCCTGGAGTTCACAGGATCGGGGGGCAATCTTGGGCAATGAGCAGTTCTTC. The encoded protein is CAWSSQDRGAILGNEQFF.

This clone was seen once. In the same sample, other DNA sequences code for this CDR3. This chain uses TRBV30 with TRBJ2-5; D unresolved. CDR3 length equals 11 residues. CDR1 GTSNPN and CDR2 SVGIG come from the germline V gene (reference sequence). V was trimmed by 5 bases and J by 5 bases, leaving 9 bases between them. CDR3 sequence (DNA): TGTGCCTGGTCTGTGTTGGAGACCCAGTACTTC. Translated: CAWSVLETQYF.

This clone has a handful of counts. The CDR3 is CSGLSGGAGEAFF. CDR3 DNA: TGCAGCGGACTATCAGGGGGCGCGGGTGAAGCTTTCTTT. The chain carries TRBV29-1 and TRBJ1-1, with 8 bases matching TRBD1. Losses at the gene ends were 7 bases for V and 7 bases for J; bases not matched to a gene: 11. CDR1 is SQVTM, CDR2 ANQGSEA, per germline. CDR3 length equals 13 residues.

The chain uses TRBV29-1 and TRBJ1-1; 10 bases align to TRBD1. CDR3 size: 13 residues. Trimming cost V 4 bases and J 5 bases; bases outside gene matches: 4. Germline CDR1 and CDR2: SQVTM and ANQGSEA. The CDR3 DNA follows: TGCAGCGTTGGACAGGGGGCTGGTACTGAAGCTTTCTTT. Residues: CSVGQGAGTEAFF.

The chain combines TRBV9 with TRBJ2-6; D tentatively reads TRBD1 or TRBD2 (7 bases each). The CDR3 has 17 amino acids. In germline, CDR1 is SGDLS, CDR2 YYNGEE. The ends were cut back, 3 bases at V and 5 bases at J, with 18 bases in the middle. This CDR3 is CASSGAGSQGRANVLTF. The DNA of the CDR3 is TGTGCCAGCAGCGGAGCGGGGTCACAGGGGCGGGCCAACGTCCTGACTTTC. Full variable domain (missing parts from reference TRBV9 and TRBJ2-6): DSGVTQTPKHLITATGQRVTLRCSPRSGDLSVYWYQQSLDQGLQFLIQYYNGEERAKGNILERFSAQQFPDLHSELNLSSLELGDSALYFCASSGAGSQGRANVLTFGAGSRLTVL.

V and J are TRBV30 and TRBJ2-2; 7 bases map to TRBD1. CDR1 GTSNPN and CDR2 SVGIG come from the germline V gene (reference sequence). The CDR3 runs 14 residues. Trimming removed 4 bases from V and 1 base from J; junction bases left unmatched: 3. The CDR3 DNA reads TGTGCCTGGAAAGCAGGGGGGAACACCGGGGAGCTGTTTTTT. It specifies CAWKAGGNTGELFF.

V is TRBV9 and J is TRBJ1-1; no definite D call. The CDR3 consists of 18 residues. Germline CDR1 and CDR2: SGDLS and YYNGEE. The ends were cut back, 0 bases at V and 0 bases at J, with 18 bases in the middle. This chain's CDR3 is CASSVDGRKGTMNTEAFF. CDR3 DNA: TGTGCCAGCAGCGTAGATGGTCGTAAGGGAACCATGAACACTGAAGCTTTCTTT.

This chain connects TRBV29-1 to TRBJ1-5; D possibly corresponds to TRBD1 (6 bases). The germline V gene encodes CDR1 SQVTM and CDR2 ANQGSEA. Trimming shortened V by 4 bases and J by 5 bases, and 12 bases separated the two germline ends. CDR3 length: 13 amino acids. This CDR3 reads CSVGLGADQPQHF. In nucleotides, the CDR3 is TGCAGCGTTGGTCTGGGGGCCGATCAGCCCCAGCATTTT.

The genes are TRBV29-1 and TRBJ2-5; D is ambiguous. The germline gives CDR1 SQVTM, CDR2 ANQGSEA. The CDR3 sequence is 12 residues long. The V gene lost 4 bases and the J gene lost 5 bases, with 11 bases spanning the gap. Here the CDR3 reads CSVAGIGETQYF. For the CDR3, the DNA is TGCAGCGTTGCGGGCATCGGGGAGACCCAGTACTTC.

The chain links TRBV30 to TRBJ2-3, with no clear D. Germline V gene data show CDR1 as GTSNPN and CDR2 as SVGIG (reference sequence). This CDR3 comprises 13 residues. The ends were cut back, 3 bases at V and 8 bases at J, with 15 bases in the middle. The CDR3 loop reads CAWRLVRTLTQYF. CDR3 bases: TGTGCCTGGAGACTTGTCCGCACTCTTACGCAGTATTTT.

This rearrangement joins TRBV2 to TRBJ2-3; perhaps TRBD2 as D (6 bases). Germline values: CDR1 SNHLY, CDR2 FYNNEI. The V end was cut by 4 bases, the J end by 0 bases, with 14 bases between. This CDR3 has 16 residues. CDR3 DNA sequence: TGTGCCAGCAGTGTGGTGGGGGGAAAGAGCACAGATACGCAGTATTTT. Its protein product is CASSVVGGKSTDTQYF. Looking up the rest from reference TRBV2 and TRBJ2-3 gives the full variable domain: EPEVTQTPSHQVTQMGQEVILRCVPISNHLYFYWYRQILGQKVEFLVSFYNNEISEKSEIFDDQFSVERPDGSNFTLKIRSTKLEDSAMYFCASSVVGGKSTDTQYFGPGTRLTVL.

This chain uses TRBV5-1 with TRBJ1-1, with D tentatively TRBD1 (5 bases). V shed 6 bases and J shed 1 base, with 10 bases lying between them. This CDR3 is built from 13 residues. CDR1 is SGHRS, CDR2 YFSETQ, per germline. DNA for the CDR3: TGCGCCAGCAACTTACAGGAGAACACTGAAGCTTTCTTT. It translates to CASNLQENTEAFF.

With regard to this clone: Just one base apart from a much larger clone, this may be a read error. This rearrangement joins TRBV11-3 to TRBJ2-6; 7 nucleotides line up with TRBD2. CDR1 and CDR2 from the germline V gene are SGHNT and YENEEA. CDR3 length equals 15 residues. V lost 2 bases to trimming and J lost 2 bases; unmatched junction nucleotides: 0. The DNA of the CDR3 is TGTGCCAGCAGCTTACGGGGGGCTGGGGCCAACGTCCTGACTTTC. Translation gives CASSLRGAGANVLTF.

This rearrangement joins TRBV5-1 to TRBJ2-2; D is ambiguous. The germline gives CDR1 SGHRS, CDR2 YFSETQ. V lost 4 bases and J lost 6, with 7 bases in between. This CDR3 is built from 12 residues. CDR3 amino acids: CASSLAAGELFF. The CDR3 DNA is TGCGCCAGCAGCCTGGCGGCCGGGGAGCTGTTTTTT.

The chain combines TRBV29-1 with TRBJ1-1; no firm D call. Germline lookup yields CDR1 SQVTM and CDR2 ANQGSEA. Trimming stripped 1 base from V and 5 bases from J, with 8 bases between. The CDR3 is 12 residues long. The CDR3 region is CSVEGWVTEAFF. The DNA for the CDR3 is TGCAGCGTTGAAGGGTGGGTAACTGAAGCTTTCTTT.

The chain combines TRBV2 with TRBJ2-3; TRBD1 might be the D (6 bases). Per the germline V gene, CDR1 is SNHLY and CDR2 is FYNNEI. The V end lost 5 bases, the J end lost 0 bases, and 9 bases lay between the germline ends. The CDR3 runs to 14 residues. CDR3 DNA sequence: TGTGCCAGCAGTTGGCAGGGGAGCACAGATACGCAGTATTTT. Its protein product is CASSWQGSTDTQYF.

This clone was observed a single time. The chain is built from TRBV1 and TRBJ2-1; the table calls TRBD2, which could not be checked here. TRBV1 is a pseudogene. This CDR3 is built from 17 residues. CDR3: CTSSQGFRLGFCNEQFF. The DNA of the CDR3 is TGCACCAGCAGCCAAGGCTTTCGGCTAGGTTTTTGCAATGAGCAGTTCTTC.